This TCR beta chain originates from a study of T cell repertoires in cytomegalovirus infection. This CDR3 comprises 11 residues. V dropped 6 bases and J dropped 4 bases, with 3 bases sitting between them. TCRdb re-called the reads with MiXCR, one entry per CDR3 protein. The table records nearly 650,000 distinct CDR3 sequences, approximately 24% of them present only once. This clonotype occurred many times. The clonotype comes from a human donor in good health (CMV status not recorded). Some clones in this sample may be carry-over from other donors' samples. The material sequenced was CD8+ T cells from PBMCs. The chain employs TRBV12-3 or TRBV12-4 and TRBJ2-2; D remains ambiguous. The CDR3 region is CASSSTGELFF. As DNA, the CDR3 is TGTGCCAGCAGCTCCACCGGGGAGCTGTTTTTT.